This T cell receptor (beta chain) was profiled in a study of CD8 T cells in ankylosing spondylitis. This clonotype was recorded many times. Its specificity is unknown. V lost 6 bases to trimming and J lost 2 bases; unmatched junction nucleotides: 3. The CDR3 extends over 13 amino acids. Germline V gene lookup returns CDR1 DFQATT and CDR2 SNEGSKA (reference sequence). General study findings and limits: Earlier authors reported some of these motif variants in reactive arthritis synovial fluid and blood.

TCRdb reprocessed the 5' RACE reads with MiXCR, giving one entry per CDR3 protein. Of about 230,000 distinct CDR3 sequences in the sample, approximately 8% are singletons; the top ten hold 4.8%. The V gene is TRBV20-1, the J gene TRBJ2-2; TRBD2 agrees at 7 bases. Sequencing used blood, either unsorted or a sorted T cell fraction (not recorded which). This sequence originates from a female donor with ankylosing spondylitis or in good health (not recorded which). CDR3 nucleotides: TGCAGTGCCAAGCGGGGTAACACCGGGGAGCTGTTTTTT. Protein: CSAKRGNTGELFF.